The clone carrying this TCR beta chain was seen many times. These data come from a study of lung T cells in sarcoidosis with Löfgren's syndrome. TCRdb called the reads again in MiXCR, with one record for every CDR3 protein. The sample consists of some 19,000 distinct CDR3 sequences, roughly a fifth of them appearing once. This sequence originates from a human donor with sarcoidosis (Löfgren's syndrome or another form), or a control subject (not recorded which). Sequencing was done on a sample of CD4+ T cells from bronchoalveolar lavage.

Written as DNA, the CDR3 is TGTGCCAGCAGCCAACGGACTAGCGGACACGAGCAGTACTTC. The encoded protein is CASSQRTSGHEQYF. The rearrangement links TRBV4-2 to TRBJ2-7, with 10 bases fitting TRBD2. Germline V lookup: CDR1 LGHNA, CDR2 YNFKEQ. V was pared by 2 bases and J by 5 bases, with 3 bases of the junction left unmatched. The CDR3 consists of 14 residues.